This TCR beta chain was retrieved from a study of cytomegalovirus exposure and HLA in healthy donors (dated by TCRdb to the late 2010s). A note on the overall study: A later analysis indicated that the roughly 120 validation repertoires were generated on the platform also employed for the 670 or so repertoires of the first cohort. The study aimed to test whether signatures of past pathogen exposure could be identified by cataloging public T cell receptors. Along with the 666-subject first cohort, a separate validation cohort of approximately 110 different subjects was used. To predict cytomegalovirus infection status, the study combined high-throughput TCR immunosequencing, statistical association of individual TCRs with disease status, and machine learning. General conclusions and limits of the study: Across donors, most TCR sequences were observed very rarely, whereas some public TCRs were present in many individuals. In vitro tests confirmed that a few of the cytomegalovirus-associated TCR beta chains recognize cytomegalovirus antigens. According to the authors, the approach could potentially be generalized to other disease states and immunological phenotypes. All 120 or so repertoires were used to score co-occurrence in the validation cohort in a later analysis, because that analysis had no HLA typing for the cohort. The classifier was reported to diagnose cytomegalovirus status with high specificity and sensitivity in both the original and validation cohorts. In a later analysis, TCRs clustered in the first cohort were found to also tend to co-occur in the 120 or so validation repertoires, with over 90% of cluster scores above 0. The study gave a list of 150 to 200 TCR beta chains associated with cytomegalovirus.

Turning to this clone: There is no known antigen for this receptor. One end of the junction is discordant with germline, which a read error may explain.

Donors formed part of the validation cohort, which comprised some 120 subjects and was distinct from the first cohort of 666 subjects. The library was produced with the immunoSEQ multiplex PCR assay. The study's processing was this. A statistical classification framework was built to diagnose cytomegalovirus status from the catalog of TCR beta chain sequences. The table comes from immuneACCESS by way of TCRdb, which keeps in-frame sequences with V and J called. Part of the clones is missing from these tables; in studies checked, under half for an unresolved V gene and the rest for unknown reasons. The V and J calls and clone size are taken from that table; D and trimming were inferred from the DNA. The sample profile shows roughly 110,000 clones; about 85% of them were found once. 1.5% to 2% of the sample goes to the ten largest clones. The clonotype originates from a woman in her late teens or twenties in good health and CMV-seropositive. What was sequenced was PBMCs.

The sequence in DNA is TGTGCTAGCAGCTTAGCTATGTCAGATACGCAGTATTTT. Its protein product is CASSLAMSDTQYF. This receptor chain uses TRBV7-7 and TRBJ2-3, with no D gene named confidently. The CDR3 starts with the cysteine, ends with the phenylalanine, and has 13 residues. Only CDR3 DNA is held: 39 bases, read in frame from base 1. For CDR1 and CDR2, the germline V gene (reference sequence) lists SSHAT and FNYEAQ.